A selection of T cell receptor beta chains follows, all from one sample in a study of blood T cell repertoires in COVID-19. Here immunoSEQ multiplex PCR was the method, and the copy in TCRdb shows in-frame clones only, minus some. Seen here are over 200,000 clones, approximately 91% observed once, and the top ten hold more than 0.55%. Material for sequencing was peripheral blood. The receptors were gathered from a human donor in a cohort sampled during active COVID-19. The conserved cysteine and the conserved F or W are not part of the CDR3 here. D genes are given only for firm matches.

>TRBV10-2|.|TRBJ1-6
ATKPGLGYNSPLH
>TRBV5-1|.|TRBJ2-1
ASSLSSNEQF
>TRBV5-4|.|TRBJ2-2
ASSSRAGELF
>TRBV20-1|TRBD1|TRBJ2-5
SASLPGQGFFQETQY
>TRBV7-7|.|TRBJ2-4
ASSGQNKNIQY
>TRBV29-1|.|TRBJ1-3
SVEEASGNTIY
>TRBV3-1/TRBV3-2|.|TRBJ2-7
ASSQENRDFRHEQY
>TRBV6-2/TRBV6-3|.|TRBJ1-1
ASSYSKGGSGRTEAF
>TRBV6-2/TRBV6-3|TRBD1|TRBJ1-2
ASSLQGVGGGYT
>TRBV5-8|.|TRBJ2-2
ASSLAGVGELF
>TRBV13|.|TRBJ2-3
ASSVYNTVGTDTQY
>TRBV28|.|TRBJ2-6
ASSLDSAGANVLT
>TRBV11-3|.|TRBJ1-3
ASSSRVGGNTIY
>TRBV11-3|.|TRBJ2-7
ASSLSLAGEQY
>TRBV19|.|TRBJ1-1
ASSMMRRMNTEAF
>TRBV7-8|TRBD1|TRBJ1-4
ASSLVGTTGQGNEKLF
>TRBV28|.|TRBJ2-7
ASSLGGGPYEQY
>TRBV6-5|TRBD1|TRBJ1-2
ASSYSLTGEFYGYT
>TRBV10-3|TRBD1|TRBJ1-1
AIRTGDTEAF
>TRBV15|.|TRBJ1-2
ATKPSGYGYT
>TRBV12-3/TRBV12-4|.|TRBJ2-5
ASRKPQETQY
>TRBV5-8|TRBD2|TRBJ2-4
ASSPLTSGSNIQY
>TRBV7-2|TRBD1|TRBJ1-4
ASSPRGTANEKLF
>TRBV27|.|TRBJ2-7
ASRQIENEQY
>TRBV11-2|TRBD1|TRBJ2-7
ASSSGRTGGSDEQY
>TRBV10-3|TRBD1|TRBJ1-4
ATSTRTGTNEKLF
>TRBV6-2/TRBV6-3|.|TRBJ2-7
ASSRTTRSYEQY
>TRBV20-1|.|TRBJ2-3
SASQGSIGDTQY
>TRBV30|.|TRBJ1-5
ASGTGNQPQH
>TRBV5-1|TRBD1|TRBJ1-5
ASSPRGREQPQH
>TRBV2|.|TRBJ1-2
ASRTDRSNYGYT
>TRBV6-6|.|TRBJ2-5
ASDGPAGQETQY
>TRBV28|TRBD1|TRBJ1-5
ASRRQGEGPQH
>TRBV19|.|TRBJ1-5
ASSIDGGSDQPQH
>TRBV11-2|.|TRBJ2-7
ASSFTQALFYEQY
>TRBV7-6|TRBD1|TRBJ1-2
ASSLGDRGTYGYT
>TRBV7-8|TRBD1|TRBJ1-5
ASSLARLGQGGFGNQPQH
>TRBV7-2|.|TRBJ1-5
ASSLGRNQPQH
>TRBV7-8|.|TRBJ2-5
ASSLNRGQETQY
>TRBV9|.|TRBJ2-5
ASSDSTSGLVQETQY
>TRBV9|.|TRBJ1-2
ASSVDRNYGYT
>TRBV12-5|TRBD1|TRBJ1-2
ASGHRDRGYT
>TRBV5-6|.|TRBJ1-3
ASSFGGGNTIY
>TRBV7-9|.|TRBJ1-5
ASTSSPSLNQAQH
>TRBV6-6|.|TRBJ2-2
AGRRGSGDTGELF
>TRBV28|.|TRBJ1-1
ASSFPGNTEAF
>TRBV18|TRBD1|TRBJ2-7
ASSSGGGSYEQY
>TRBV3-1/TRBV3-2|.|TRBJ1-6
ASSQGFTLNSPLH
>TRBV5-8|TRBD1|TRBJ1-2
ASSWRGTGGAGDYGYT
>TRBV9|.|TRBJ1-1
ASSVDPLGGNTEAF
>TRBV4-2|TRBD2|TRBJ2-4
ASSQAGGPPRSYVFKNIQY
>TRBV10-1|TRBD1|TRBJ1-2
ASSEWDRVGYGYT
>TRBV14|.|TRBJ1-2
ASSQNEGFGYT
>TRBV6-5|.|TRBJ2-7
ASSRNFYEQY
>TRBV6-5|TRBD2|TRBJ2-3
ASRGGRNTDTQY
>TRBV10-2|TRBD2|TRBJ2-2
ASSGLAGGESNTGELF